One sample yielded the 23 T cell receptor beta chains listed below, sequenced in a study of low-dose radiotherapy and immunotherapy resistance in tumors. TRAV- and TRBV-specific primers primed first-strand cDNA, covering alpha and beta chains. TCRs were put through roughly 20 PCR cycles of amplification with Phusion. A constant-region primer and the V-primer adapter served as the primer pair. In TCRdb, the reads were re-called with MiXCR into one record per CDR3 protein. The sample yields more than 70,000 distinct CDR3 sequences, 20% to 25% seen once. The time point was: after trial treatment. The treatment was: LDRT plus nivolumab, ipilimumab, low-dose cyclophosphamide and aspirin (RACIN trial). Source: PBMCs, taken after low-dose radiotherapy plus immunotherapy. Every receptor here comes from a female donor with ovarian cancer.

This clonotype was seen many times. The genes are TRBV9 and TRBJ1-6; 9 bases line up with TRBD1. Germline CDR1 and CDR2: SGDLS and YYNGEE. J lost 9 bases, V lost 5 bases, and 6 bases had no gene match. The CDR3 length is 14 residues. The CDR3 DNA reads as TGTGCCAGCAGATCGGGACAGGGTGCTTCACCCCTCCACTTT. Protein: CASRSGQGASPLHF.

This clonotype was seen repeatedly, ten times or more. The chain links TRBV30 to TRBJ2-1; D is possibly TRBD1 or TRBD2 (5 bases each). CDR1 is GTSNPN, CDR2 SVGIG, per germline (reference sequence). This CDR3 spans 13 amino acids. V was trimmed by 1 base and J by 5 bases, leaving 9 bases between them. CDR3 DNA: TGTGCCTGGAGTGCGGGACGCCACAATGAGCAGTTCTTC. It yields the protein CAWSAGRHNEQFF.

A note on this clonotype: A much larger clone differs from this one at a single base, so this may be a read error. This chain joins TRBV29-1 and TRBJ2-3; tentatively, D is TRBD1 (5 bases). The CDR3 spans 14 residues. The V end lost 6 bases, the J end lost 4 bases, and 17 bases lay between the germline ends. Germline V gene sequence: CDR1 SQVTM, CDR2 ANQGSEA. Written as DNA, the CDR3 is TGCAGCGTGGCCGAGCCAGGGCGTCCAGATACGCAGTATTTT. Translating gives CSVAEPGRPDTQYF.

This chain uses TRBV2 with TRBJ2-6; D unclear. The ends were cut back, 3 bases at V and 4 bases at J, with 10 bases in the middle. CDR3 length: 15 residues. The germline CDR1 and CDR2 sequences are SNHLY and FYNNEI. CDR3 loop: CASSDRASGANVLTF. The CDR3, as DNA: TGTGCCAGCAGTGATCGTGCCTCCGGGGCCAACGTCCTGACTTTC.

This clonotype was recorded many times. This chain connects TRBV30 to TRBJ1-5; D is uncertain. Germline CDR1 reads GTSNPN; CDR2 reads SVGIG (reference sequence). This CDR3 has 15 amino acids. Trimming took off 0 bases at V and 3 bases at J, with 12 bases between the two ends. CDR3 nucleotide sequence: TGTGCCTGGAGTGTACCCCGACTTACCAATCAGCCCCAGCATTTT. It yields the protein CAWSVPRLTNQPQHF.

This clonotype showed up many times. The chain recombines TRBV24-1 with TRBJ2-3, with 8 bases matching TRBD2. J gave up 1 base and V 5 bases, and 4 bases lay outside the gene matches. The CDR3 runs 15 residues. Germline loops: CDR1 KGHDR, CDR2 SFDVKD. The CDR3 sequence is CATSGVGGGTDTQYF. The CDR3 DNA sequence: TGTGCCACCAGTGGAGTCGGGGGGGGCACAGATACGCAGTATTTT.

The DNA of the CDR3 is TGCAGTGCTAGCTGGGACAGGGGCCTTCAAGAGACCCAGTACTTC. This codes for CSASWDRGLQETQYF. V is TRBV20-1 and J is TRBJ2-5, with 10 bases that match TRBD1. Trimming cost V 3 bases and J 2 bases; bases outside gene matches: 6. The V gene's germline CDR1 is DFQATT and CDR2 SNEGSKA (reference sequence). The length of the CDR3 is 15 residues.

This clonotype appeared many times. The genes are TRBV5-1 and TRBJ1-1; possible D gene TRBD1, 6 bases. There are 14 residues in the CDR3. Germline CDR1 SGHRS, CDR2 YFSETQ. The ends were cut back, 4 bases at V and 3 bases at J, with 13 bases in the middle. The DNA for the CDR3 is TGCGCCAGCAGCCCCGAGGGGGGTCACACTGAAGCTTTCTTT. Its protein product is CASSPEGGHTEAFF.

In this sample, this clonotype turned up many times. Written as DNA, the CDR3 is TGTGCCAGCAGCTTACCGTCACCATACGAGCAGTACTTC. Protein sequence: CASSLPSPYEQYF. The chain recombines TRBV7-6 with TRBJ2-7; D not resolved. The length of the CDR3 is 13 residues. Germline V gene data show CDR1 as SGHVS and CDR2 as FNYEAQ. V lost 2 bases, J lost 4 bases, and 9 bases lay in between.

Details on this clonotype: Given a far larger clone just one base away, this is likely a sequencing read error. The chain uses TRBV6-5 and TRBJ2-7, with D possibly TRBD1 on 6 matching bases. CDR3 length equals 15 residues. The V gene lost 2 bases and the J gene lost 6 bases, with 17 bases spanning the gap. The germline V gene encodes CDR1 MNHEY and CDR2 SVGAGI. CDR3 in DNA: TGTGCCAGCAGTTACGTGGGGTGGGGGCATGGCGAGCAGTACTTC. This encodes CASSYVGWGHGEQYF.

In its sample, this clonotype was seen many times. This chain connects TRBV7-2 to TRBJ2-3; no reliable D call. In germline, CDR1 is SGHTA, CDR2 FQGNSA. The CDR3 sequence is 12 residues long. Trimming took off 1 base at V and 7 bases at J, with 6 bases between the two ends. The CDR3 sequence is CASSLEGNTQYF. The CDR3 nucleotides read TGTGCCAGCAGCTTAGAAGGGAATACGCAGTATTTT.

This clonotype has a count of ten or more. The chain has TRBV5-6 and TRBJ2-2; D not certain. V lost 2 bases and J 2 bases, leaving 7 bases between the germline ends. This CDR3 contains 14 residues. Germline V gene sequence: CDR1 SGHDT, CDR2 YYEEEE. As DNA, the CDR3 is TGTGCCAGCAGCTTAGATAGCAACACCGGGGAGCTGTTTTTT. Its translation: CASSLDSNTGELFF. The complete variable domain, with remaining parts taken from reference TRBV5-6 and TRBJ2-2, reads DAGVTQSPTHLIKTRGQQVTLRCSPKSGHDTVSWYQQALGQGPQFIFQYYEEEERQRGNFPDRFSGHQFPNYSSELNVNALLLGDSALYLCASSLDSNTGELFFGEGSRLTVL.

This clonotype came up a few times. The rearrangement uses TRBV18 and TRBJ2-1; D not resolved. This CDR3 comprises 12 residues. Deletions cut 5 bases from V and 8 bases from J, with 10 bases between. Germline CDR1 and CDR2: KGHSH and LQKENI. The CDR3 sequence: CASSISSDEQFF. In nucleotides, the CDR3 is TGTGCCAGCTCAATCTCATCCGATGAGCAGTTCTTC. Supplemented by reference TRBV18 and TRBJ2-1, the full variable domain reads NAGVMQNPRHLVRRRGQEARLRCSPMKGHSHVYWYRQLPEEGLKFMVYLQKENIIDESGMPKERFSAEFPKEGPSILRIQQVVRGDSAAYFCASSISSDEQFFGPGTRLTVL.

There are many counts of this clonotype. V and J are TRBV7-2 and TRBJ1-2, with 8 bases fitting TRBD1. The V gene's germline CDR1 is SGHTA and CDR2 FQGNSA. Trimming at V came to 5 bases and at J to 2 bases, leaving 7 bases not matched to a gene. This CDR3 has 15 residues. Written as DNA, the CDR3 is TGTGCCAGCAGCGCCCGGACAGGGATCAACTATGGCTACACCTTC. This gives the protein CASSARTGINYGYTF.

This clonotype was picked up many times. The J gene is TRBJ1-1, the V gene TRBV11-3; D is uncertain. This CDR3 spans 14 amino acids. Germline CDR1 is SGHNT and CDR2 is YENEEA. V lost 5 bases and J 5 bases, leaving 15 bases between the germline ends. This chain's CDR3 is CASSIEKFGTEAFF. The CDR3 DNA reads TGTGCCAGCAGCATCGAGAAGTTTGGGACTGAAGCTTTCTTT. The full variable domain, completed using reference TRBV11-3 and TRBJ1-1, is EAGVVQSPRYKIIEKKQPVAFWCNPISGHNTLYWYLQNLGQGPELLIRYENEEAVDDSQLPKDRFSAERLKGVDSTLKIQPAELGDSAVYLCASSIEKFGTEAFFGQGTRLTVV.

Of note for this clonotype: This may arise from a read error, as a much more abundant clone is one base away. This chain links TRBV13 with TRBJ2-2; no firm D call. The CDR3 is made up of 15 amino acids. The V end was cut by 6 bases, the J end by 2 bases, with 13 bases between. From germline, CDR1 is PRHDT and CDR2 FYEKMQ (reference sequence). The CDR3 region is CASRAENGNTGELFF. As DNA, the CDR3 is TGTGCCAGCAGGGCTGAGAACGGAAACACCGGGGAGCTGTTTTTT.

This clonotype was recorded many times. The V call is TRBV2, the J call TRBJ1-4; D not certain. CDR3 length equals 14 residues. V lost 1 base and J lost 7, with 10 bases in between. Germline assignment: CDR1 SNHLY and CDR2 FYNNEI. In DNA form, the CDR3 reads TGTGCCAGCAGTGAAGTAGTTCAGAGTGAAAAACTGTTTTTT. This sequence encodes CASSEVVQSEKLFF. Using reference TRBV2 and TRBJ1-4 for the parts outside the CDR3, the full variable domain is EPEVTQTPSHQVTQMGQEVILRCVPISNHLYFYWYRQILGQKVEFLVSFYNNEISEKSEIFDDQFSVERPDGSNFTLKIRSTKLEDSAMYFCASSEVVQSEKLFFGSGTQLSVL.

This clonotype showed up many times. The chain is built from TRBV12-3 or TRBV12-4 and TRBJ2-7; 14 bases map to TRBD2. The CDR3 runs 15 residues. The V segment lost 4 bases and the J segment 4 bases; nucleotides outside the gene matches: 3. CDR3: CASSSGTSGSYEQYF. In DNA, the CDR3 is TGTGCCAGCAGTTCCGGGACTAGCGGGAGTTACGAGCAGTACTTC.

This clonotype occurred many times. The chain uses TRBV7-9 and TRBJ2-1; 8 bases match TRBD2. The CDR3 runs to 15 residues. Germline trimming cut 5 bases from V and 8 bases from J; bases unmatched to any gene: 11. CDR1 SEHNR and CDR2 FQNEAQ come from the germline V gene (reference sequence). The CDR3 region has the DNA TGTGCCAGCAGCCCTAGCGGGTCGGGCCCTCATGAGCAGTTCTTC. Translated, it gives CASSPSGSGPHEQFF.

This clonotype came up a few times. The chain joins TRBV5-8 to TRBJ2-1; 8 positions agree with TRBD2. Germline V gene lookup returns CDR1 SGHTS and CDR2 YDEGEE. Germline trimming cut 2 bases from V and 1 base from J; bases unmatched to any gene: 11. The CDR3 covers 18 residues. CDR3 sequence (DNA): TGTGCCAGCAGCTTCGGGCTAGCGGGCTTATTTTCCTACAATGAGCAGTTCTTC. Protein sequence: CASSFGLAGLFSYNEQFF.

V gene TRBV5-6 combines with J gene TRBJ2-7; no reliable D call. Per the germline V gene, CDR1 is SGHDT and CDR2 is YYEEEE. The CDR3 has 16 amino acids. The ends were cut back, 4 bases at V and 5 bases at J, with 22 bases in the middle. In nucleotides, the CDR3 is TGTGCCAGCAGCCCTTGGGCCAGAGTAAACGTCCACGAGCAGTACTTC. Amino acids: CASSPWARVNVHEQYF.

The sample holds many counts of this clonotype. The chain combines TRBV19 with TRBJ1-3; D unresolved. This CDR3 spans 20 amino acids. The germline V gene has CDR1 LNHDA and CDR2 SQIVND (reference sequence). Trimming removed 1 base from V and 5 bases from J, with 27 bases in between. The CDR3 DNA follows: TGTGCCAGTAGTATAGCCCTCCGGACGCCGATCAGAAGCCGGAGAAACACCATATATTTT. This sequence encodes CASSIALRTPIRSRRNTIYF.

This clonotype was counted only a few times. V usage is TRBV6-1 and J usage is TRBJ1-2, with a weak D call TRBD1 (5 bases). Germline V gene sequence: CDR1 MNHNS, CDR2 SASEGT. Trimming took off 6 bases at V and 2 bases at J, with 10 bases between the two ends. This CDR3 has 13 amino acids. CDR3 protein: CASSRGPNYGYTF. CDR3 nucleotides: TGTGCCAGCAGCCGGGGCCCCAACTATGGCTACACCTTC.